Each of the 16 T cell receptor beta chains below was sequenced from the same sample in a study of blood T cell repertoires in COVID-19. Generated by immunoSEQ multiplex PCR, the TCRdb table keeps only in-frame clones and is missing some. The sample lists fewer than 200,000 clones, approximately 87% seen once, with around 13% in the top ten. What was sequenced was peripheral blood. The source is a woman in her 70s with COVID-19, enrolled during active disease.

This sequence joins TRBV3-1 (or the pseudogene TRBV3-2) and TRBJ1-1; D perhaps matches TRBD1 (5 bases). The CDR3 consists of 13 residues. From germline, CDR1 is LGHDT and CDR2 YNNKEL (reference sequence). The germline V and J ends were trimmed by 2 bases and 5 bases, with 9 bases remaining between them. CDR3 nucleotides: TGTGCCAGCAGCCAACGGGGGAGGACTGAAGCTTTCTTT. This sequence encodes CASSQRGRTEAFF.

J is TRBJ2-5 and V is TRBV5-1; 9 bases are a match to TRBD2. Looked up from germline, CDR1 is SGHRS and CDR2 is YFSETQ. This CDR3 is built from 13 residues. Unmatched junction bases numbered 3, after V lost 4 bases and J lost 5 bases. This CDR3 reads CASSRAGGETQYF. The CDR3 DNA reads TGCGCCAGCAGCCGAGCGGGGGGTGAGACCCAGTACTTC.

This clone was observed a single time. This chain connects TRBV5-6 to TRBJ1-5, with 7 bases aligning to TRBD1. This CDR3 has 15 amino acids. Germline V gene data show CDR1 as SGHDT and CDR2 as YYEEEE. J lost 2 bases, V lost 4 bases, and 6 bases had no gene match. The CDR3 nucleotides read TGTGCCAGCAGCCTGACAGGGCTCGGCAATCAGCCCCAGCATTTT. This gives the protein CASSLTGLGNQPQHF.

The chain has TRBV10-3 and TRBJ2-7; 9 bases map to TRBD2. V was pared by 0 bases and J by 7 bases, with 16 bases of the junction left unmatched. Germline V CDR1 and CDR2: ENHRY, SYGVKD. The CDR3 spans 18 residues. CDR3 amino acids: CAISESELPGLAGEEQYF. CDR3 DNA sequence: TGTGCCATCAGTGAGTCTGAACTCCCGGGACTAGCCGGGGAAGAGCAGTACTTC.

Notes on this clone: Relative to the germline gene, one junction end is altered; a read error may explain this. This chain uses TRBV7-2 with TRBJ2-7, with 12 bases identical to TRBD2. The CDR3 loop spans 15 amino acids. In germline, CDR1 is SGHTA, CDR2 FQGNSA. The DNA for the CDR3 is TGTGCCAGCAGCTCAGCTAGCGGGAGGGCCTATGAGCAGTACTTC. Its translation: CASSSASGRAYEQYF. Full variable domain (rest looked up from reference TRBV7-2 and TRBJ2-7): GAGVSQSPSNKVTEKGKDVELRCDPISGHTALYWYRQSLGQGLEFLIYFQGNSAPDKSGLPSDRFSAERTGGSVSTLTIQRTQQEDSAVYLCASSSASGRAYEQYFGPGTRLTVT.

The count of this clone is one. The rearrangement links TRBV5-8 to TRBJ1-5, with TRBD1 matching 8 bases. Germline trimming cut 7 bases from V and 5 bases from J; bases unmatched to any gene: 11. Germline lookup yields CDR1 SGHTS and CDR2 YDEGEE. CDR3 length: 15 amino acids. The CDR3 DNA reads TGTGCCAGCCGAAGGTTCCAGGGGGCGGATCAGCCCCAGCATTTT. It is translated as CASRRFQGADQPQHF.

This chain links TRBV20-1 with TRBJ1-1; D may be TRBD1 (5 bases). The germline V gene encodes CDR1 DFQATT and CDR2 SNEGSKA (reference sequence). This CDR3 comprises 11 residues. Trimming pared 7 bases from V and 1 base from J, leaving 7 bases between. This CDR3 is CSVTENTEAFF. In DNA, the CDR3 is TGCAGTGTGACAGAGAACACTGAAGCTTTCTTT.

This chain joins TRBV6-4 and TRBJ1-6; unclear D gene. V lost 4 bases and J lost 9, with 16 bases in between. From germline, CDR1 is MRHNA and CDR2 SNTAGT. CDR3 length: 15 amino acids. The chain's CDR3 is CASSVEGSGRSPLHF. CDR3 coding DNA: TGTGCCAGCAGTGTTGAGGGATCAGGTCGTTCACCCCTCCACTTT.

The chain recombines TRBV30 with TRBJ1-5; tentative D call: TRBD1 (6 bases). The germline V gene has CDR1 GTSNPN and CDR2 SVGIG (reference sequence). The V end was cut by 2 bases, the J end by 7 bases, with 15 bases between. This CDR3 comprises 14 residues. The CDR3 coding sequence is TGTGCCTGGAGTAGAGGGGGGGCTGGGCAGCCCCAGCATTTT. Translation: CAWSRGGAGQPQHF. Using reference TRBV30 and TRBJ1-5 for the parts outside the CDR3, the full variable domain is SQTIHQWPATLVQPVGSPLSLECTVEGTSNPNLYWYRQAAGRGLQLLFYSVGIGQISSEVPQNLSASRPQDRQFILSSKKLLLSDSGFYLCAWSRGGAGQPQHFGDGTRLSIL.

The rearrangement uses TRBV7-9 and TRBJ1-4, with 7 bases matching TRBD1. The CDR3 sequence is 12 residues long. Germline V gene sequence: CDR1 SEHNR, CDR2 FQNEAQ (reference sequence). Trimming at V came to 5 bases and at J to 8 bases, leaving 2 bases not matched to a gene. The CDR3 coding sequence is TGTGCCAGCAGCCCACAGGGGGAAAAACTGTTTTTT. This translates into CASSPQGEKLFF.

In its sample, this clone was seen once. The rearrangement uses TRBV7-3 and TRBJ2-7, with 13 bases matching TRBD2. The V gene's germline CDR1 is SGHTA and CDR2 FQGTGA. V dropped 5 bases and J dropped 4; count of bases not matched to a gene: 2. The CDR3 is 14 residues long. CDR3 in amino acids: CASSRTSGSYEQYF. The CDR3 DNA reads as TGTGCCAGCAGCCGGACTAGCGGGAGTTACGAGCAGTACTTC.

Note on this clone: Because it lacks the conserved phenylalanine or tryptophan at the end, this CDR3 is likely a read error. The chain links TRBV3-1 (or the pseudogene TRBV3-2) to TRBJ1-2; D perhaps matches TRBD1 (6 bases). Germline V CDR1 and CDR2: LGHDT, YNNKEL (reference sequence). Trimming removed 3 bases from V and 3 bases from J, with 11 bases in between. This CDR3 is 14 amino acids long. This CDR3 is CASSQSSGDYGYTL. CDR3 bases: TGTGCCAGCAGCCAGTCTTCAGGGGACTATGGCTACACCCTC.

This clone was observed many times. The chain carries TRBV7-8 and TRBJ2-7; no definite D call. V was trimmed by 4 bases and J by 10 bases, leaving 11 bases between them. This CDR3 comprises 11 residues. Germline assignment: CDR1 SGHVS and CDR2 FQNEAQ. The CDR3 sequence: CASSSSFSQYF. In DNA form, the CDR3 reads TGTGCCAGCAGCTCCTCCTTTAGTCAGTACTTC.

The chain has TRBV7-2 and TRBJ2-1; tentative D call: TRBD1 (6 bases). This CDR3 has 16 amino acids. V lost 1 base and J 4 bases, leaving 14 bases between the germline ends. The germline gives CDR1 SGHTA, CDR2 FQGNSA. The CDR3 sequence is CASSLVLRGHYNEQFF. As DNA, the CDR3 is TGTGCCAGCAGCTTAGTTCTCAGGGGACATTACAATGAGCAGTTCTTC.

The rearrangement joins TRBV2 to TRBJ2-1; D is possibly TRBD1 (6 bases). The CDR3 consists of 12 residues. Germline V gene lookup returns CDR1 SNHLY and CDR2 FYNNEI. The germline V and J ends were trimmed by 6 bases and 7 bases, with 10 bases remaining between them. The CDR3 reads CASRSRGNEQFF. The CDR3 nucleotides read TGTGCCAGCAGATCCAGGGGAAATGAGCAGTTCTTC.

This clone was seen more than once but under ten times. The CDR3 region has the DNA TGTGCCAGCAGTTACTCCTTGGAGGGGCTCTCCTACGAGCAGTACTTC. Translation: CASSYSLEGLSYEQYF. The chain couples TRBV6-2 or TRBV6-3 to TRBJ2-7; tentative D call: TRBD2 (6 bases). V was clipped by 0 bases and J by 0 bases, with 12 bases between them. CDR3 size: 16 residues. Germline CDR1 is MNHEY and CDR2 is SVGEGT.